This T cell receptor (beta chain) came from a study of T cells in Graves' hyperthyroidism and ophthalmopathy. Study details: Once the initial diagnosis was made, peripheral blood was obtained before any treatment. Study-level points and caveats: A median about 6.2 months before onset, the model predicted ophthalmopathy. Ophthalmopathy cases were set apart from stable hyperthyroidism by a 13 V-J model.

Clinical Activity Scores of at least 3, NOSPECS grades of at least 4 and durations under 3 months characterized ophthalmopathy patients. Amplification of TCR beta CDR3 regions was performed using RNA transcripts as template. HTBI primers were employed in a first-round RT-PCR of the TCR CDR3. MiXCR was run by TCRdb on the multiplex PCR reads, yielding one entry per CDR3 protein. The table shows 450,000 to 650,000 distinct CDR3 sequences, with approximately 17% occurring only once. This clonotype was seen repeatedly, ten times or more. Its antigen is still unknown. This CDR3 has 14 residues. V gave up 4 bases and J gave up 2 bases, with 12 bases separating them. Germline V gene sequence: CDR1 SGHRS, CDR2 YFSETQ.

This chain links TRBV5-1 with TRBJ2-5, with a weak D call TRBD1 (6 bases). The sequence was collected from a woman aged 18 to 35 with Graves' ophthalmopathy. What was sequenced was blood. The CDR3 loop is CASSRRDKQETQYF. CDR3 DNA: TGCGCCAGCAGCCGAAGGGACAAACAAGAGACCCAGTACTTC.